These 14 T cell receptor beta chains originate from one sample sequenced in a study of beta chain features in type 1 diabetes. No antigen is known for these receptors. Every bit of the isolated RNA underwent reverse transcription, so sequencing read expressed TCRB transcripts. Clones were sequenced by immunoSEQ multiplex PCR, and TCRdb holds only the in-frame ones, with some missing. Of more than 100,000 clones in the sample, approximately 10% were seen once. General observations from the study: The study found moderately but significantly shorter TCRB CDR3s in all four CD4+ subsets of Type 1 diabetes patients.

Sequenced material: central memory CD4+ T cells from blood. The receptor set was obtained from a man aged 30-40 years with type 1 diabetes.

The gene calls are TRBV28 and TRBJ2-3; no clear D. The V end was cut by 5 bases, the J end by 3 bases, with 3 bases between. The CDR3 is 11 amino acids. CDR1 MDHEN and CDR2 SYDVKM come from the germline V gene. The CDR3 region has the DNA TGTGCCAGCAGTCGTACAGATACGCAGTATTTT. The encoded protein is CASSRTDTQYF.

This clone was detected a few times. The chain uses TRBV5-4 and TRBJ2-5; 8 nucleotides align to TRBD2. Germline loops: CDR1 SGHNT, CDR2 YYREEE (reference sequence). The J segment lost 1 base and the V segment lost 0 bases, leaving 2 bases of the junction unmatched. CDR3 length equals 15 residues. In DNA form, the CDR3 reads TGTGCCAGCAGCTTGGACGGGGGGGGCCAAGAGACCCAGTACTTC. Protein: CASSLDGGGQETQYF.

This clone occurred a few times. This chain joins TRBV29-1 and TRBJ1-5, with D uncertain. CDR3 length equals 14 residues. The germline CDR1 and CDR2 sequences are SQVTM and ANQGSEA. Trimming left V 3 bases short and J 6 bases short, with 15 bases between. The DNA for the CDR3 is TGCAGCGTTGAGAGCGGGGTTTCTGGTCAGCCCCAGCATTTT. Protein sequence: CSVESGVSGQPQHF.

This clone has just a few counts. V gene TRBV7-9 combines with J gene TRBJ1-1; D might be TRBD1 (6 bases). The germline V gene has CDR1 SEHNR and CDR2 FQNEAQ (reference sequence). V lost 1 base to trimming and J lost 1 base, with 13 bases between them. This CDR3 is built from 16 residues. Here the CDR3 DNA reads TGTGCCAGCAGCTTAGGTTTGGGGGCTAGGAACACTGAAGCTTTCTTT. It encodes CASSLGLGARNTEAFF.

J is TRBJ2-3 and V is TRBV2; D gene unclear. This CDR3 comprises 12 residues. From germline, CDR1 is SNHLY and CDR2 FYNNEI. Trimming cost V 7 bases and J 3 bases, with 8 bases left between them. The CDR3 spells CASKSETDTQYF. In DNA form, the CDR3 reads TGTGCCAGCAAGTCAGAAACAGATACGCAGTATTTT.

This clone has more than one count but fewer than ten. V is TRBV6-6 and J is TRBJ1-2; 7 bases align to TRBD1. This CDR3 has 13 residues. Germline-derived CDR1 and CDR2 are MNHNY and SVGAGI (reference sequence). V lost 8 bases to trimming and J lost 3 bases; unmatched junction nucleotides: 6. In DNA form, the CDR3 reads TGTGCCAGCGCGGACAGGCCGGACTATGGCTACACCTTC. This translates into CASADRPDYGYTF.

V usage is TRBV27 and J usage is TRBJ2-1; 8 bases agree with TRBD1. This CDR3 is 19 amino acids long. Germline V CDR1 and CDR2: MNHEY, SMNVEV (reference sequence). Trimming took 3 bases from V and 3 from J; bases not matched to a gene: 16. CDR3 nucleotide sequence: TGTGCCAGCAGTTTTTCCCTTCGGGACAGGAAGGCCATCTACAATGAGCAGTTCTTC. Its translation: CASSFSLRDRKAIYNEQFF.

V usage is TRBV5-4 and J usage is TRBJ1-3, with D unresolved. The germline CDR1 and CDR2 sequences are SGHNT and YYREEE (reference sequence). Trimming cost V 3 bases and J 0 bases, with 7 bases left between them. The CDR3 has 14 residues. CDR3 protein: CASSSRDSGNTIYF. CDR3 nucleotides: TGTGCCAGCAGCTCCCGGGACTCTGGAAACACCATATATTTT.

This clone has just a few counts. The J gene is TRBJ1-6, the V gene TRBV19; D is ambiguous. V lost 6 bases to trimming and J lost 9 bases, with 9 bases between them. The CDR3 is made up of 12 amino acids. Germline V gives CDR1 LNHDA, CDR2 SQIVND (reference sequence). The CDR3 spells CASSTAASPLHF. The CDR3 coding sequence is TGTGCCAGTAGCACCGCGGCTTCACCCCTCCACTTT.

Concerning this clone: Other DNA sequences in the same sample also yield this CDR3. The rearrangement links TRBV4-2 to TRBJ1-2; D remains unclear. The CDR3 contains 14 residues. V lost 3 bases and J lost 3, with 11 bases in between. CDR1 and CDR2 (germline): LGHNA, YNFKEQ. The CDR3 nucleotides are TGTGCCAGCAGCCAGTCTCGGCAGGACTATGGCTACACCTTC. This sequence encodes CASSQSRQDYGYTF.

The chain couples TRBV2 to TRBJ2-5, with unresolved D. Germline V gives CDR1 SNHLY, CDR2 FYNNEI. V dropped 3 bases and J dropped 2 bases, with 10 bases sitting between them. The CDR3 is 14 amino acids. This CDR3 is CASSEGQPQETQYF. The CDR3 DNA sequence: TGTGCCAGCAGTGAGGGCCAGCCGCAAGAGACCCAGTACTTC. The full variable domain, completed using reference TRBV2 and TRBJ2-5, is EPEVTQTPSHQVTQMGQEVILRCVPISNHLYFYWYRQILGQKVEFLVSFYNNEISEKSEIFDDQFSVERPDGSNFTLKIRSTKLEDSAMYFCASSEGQPQETQYFGPGTRLLVL.

This clone has more than one count but fewer than ten. The V gene is TRBV5-1, the J gene TRBJ2-5; 7 bases fit TRBD1. The J call may be mistaken, given a closer DNA end match to TRBJ2-7. Germline V CDR1 and CDR2: SGHRS, YFSETQ. The CDR3 loop spans 14 amino acids. CDR3 in amino acids: CASSFNRGGYEQYF. DNA of the CDR3: TGCGCCAGCAGCTTTAACAGGGGTGGCTACGAGCAGTACTTC.

The rearrangement links TRBV4-1 to TRBJ1-1; no definite D call. V dropped 6 bases and J dropped 4 bases, with 12 bases sitting between them. The CDR3 contains 13 residues. Germline values: CDR1 MGHRA, CDR2 YSYEKL. CDR3 nucleotides: TGCGCCAGCAGGCGAGGAATGTCCACTGAAGCTTTCTTT. It translates to CASRRGMSTEAFF.

V and J are TRBV9 and TRBJ1-2; a weak D match, TRBD1 (5 bases). Trimming shortened V by 0 bases and J by 2 bases, and 14 bases separated the two germline ends. The CDR3 spans 16 residues. Germline-derived CDR1 and CDR2 are SGDLS and YYNGEE. CDR3 sequence reads: CASSVDAARVNYGYTF. The CDR3, as DNA: TGTGCCAGCAGCGTAGATGCGGCCAGGGTGAACTATGGCTACACCTTC. The whole variable domain, remainder taken from reference TRBV9 and TRBJ1-2, is DSGVTQTPKHLITATGQRVTLRCSPRSGDLSVYWYQQSLDQGLQFLIQYYNGEERAKGNILERFSAQQFPDLHSELNLSSLELGDSALYFCASSVDAARVNYGYTFGSGTRLTVV.